A single sample is the source of the 23 T cell receptor beta chains below, sequenced in a study of blood T cell repertoires in COVID-19. Repertoires were generated with immunoSEQ multiplex PCR, while TCRdb's copy carries only in-frame clones and drops some. Of 80,000 or so clones in the sample, approximately 86% were seen once. Material: peripheral blood. Receptors originate from an older woman with acute or convalescent COVID-19.

The genes are TRBV7-8 and TRBJ2-2, with 14 nucleotides matching TRBD2. This CDR3 comprises 17 residues. Germline CDR1 SGHVS, CDR2 FQNEAQ. Losses at the gene ends were 4 bases for V and 6 bases for J; bases not matched to a gene: 7. The CDR3 reads CASSSGLAGVGAGELFF. The CDR3 bases are TGTGCCAGCAGCTCGGGACTAGCGGGAGTAGGAGCCGGGGAGCTGTTTTTT. The variable domain in full, with the rest retrieved from reference TRBV7-8 and TRBJ2-2, is GAGVSQSPRYKVAKRGQDVALRCDPISGHVSLFWYQQALGQGPEFLTYFQNEAQLDKSGLPSDRFFAERPEGSVSTLKIQRTQQEDSAVYLCASSSGLAGVGAGELFFGEGSRLTVL.

This chain links TRBV7-2 with TRBJ2-2; 9 bases fit TRBD2. The CDR3 length is 17 residues. Germline V gene sequence: CDR1 SGHTA, CDR2 FQGNSA. With 5 bases clipped from V and 8 bases from J, the junction kept 15 bases outside the gene matches. The chain's CDR3 is CASSPRLWTSAQGELFF. CDR3 bases: TGTGCCAGCAGCCCGCGATTATGGACTAGCGCTCAGGGGGAGCTGTTTTTT.

V is TRBV14 and J is TRBJ2-1, with 9 bases matching TRBD1. V was clipped by 4 bases and J by 7 bases; unmatched bases: 5. The germline V gene has CDR1 SGHDN and CDR2 FVKESK. This CDR3 has 14 amino acids. The CDR3 spells CASSLGQGWNEQFF. CDR3 DNA sequence: TGTGCCAGCAGCCTGGGACAGGGATGGAATGAGCAGTTCTTC. Based on the CDR3 plus reference TRBV14 and TRBJ2-1, the full variable domain is EAGVTQFPSHSVIEKGQTVTLRCDPISGHDNLYWYRRVMGKEIKFLLHFVKESKQDESGMPNNRFLAERTGGTYSTLKVQPAELEDSGVYFCASSLGQGWNEQFFGPGTRLTVL.

The V call is TRBV30, the J call TRBJ2-7, with TRBD1 matching 8 bases. Germline loops: CDR1 GTSNPN, CDR2 SVGIG (reference sequence). The CDR3 runs to 15 residues. Trimming at V came to 3 bases and at J to 8 bases, leaving 15 bases not matched to a gene. CDR3 region: CAWSQPGPGGYKQYF. For the CDR3, the DNA is TGTGCCTGGAGCCAACCGGGACCAGGGGGCTATAAGCAGTACTTC. Filled out from reference TRBV30 and TRBJ2-7, the complete variable domain reads SQTIHQWPATLVQPVGSPLSLECTVEGTSNPNLYWYRQAAGRGLQLLFYSVGIGQISSEVPQNLSASRPQDRQFILSSKKLLLSDSGFYLCAWSQPGPGGYKQYFGPGTRLTVT.

V usage is TRBV9 and J usage is TRBJ2-3; TRBD2 is a possible D gene (5 bases). This CDR3 has 19 amino acids. CDR1 is SGDLS, CDR2 YYNGEE, per germline. V was trimmed by 0 bases and J by 1 base, leaving 21 bases between them. The CDR3, as DNA: TGTGCCAGCAGCGTAGGAACGGGGAACGTTCTCTCTGGCACAGATACGCAGTATTTT. Protein sequence: CASSVGTGNVLSGTDTQYF.

The J gene is TRBJ2-1, the V gene TRBV7-2; D not resolved. This CDR3 is built from 12 residues. Trimming pared 2 bases from V and 10 bases from J, leaving 9 bases between. CDR1 is SGHTA and CDR2 is FQGNSA in the germline V gene. CDR3 nucleotides: TGTGCCAGCAGCTTAATGTATGCGGAGCAGTTCTTC. Its translation: CASSLMYAEQFF.

This chain links TRBV2 with TRBJ1-2; tentative D call: TRBD1 (5 bases). The ends were cut back, 7 bases at V and 7 bases at J, with 22 bases in the middle. The CDR3 is 15 amino acids. Germline-derived CDR1 and CDR2 are SNHLY and FYNNEI. CDR3 sequence: CASTSPTAGVRGYTF. The CDR3 DNA is TGTGCCAGCACCTCCCCCACGGCGGGGGTACGTGGCTACACCTTC.

The rearrangement joins TRBV29-1 to TRBJ1-1; D gene unclear. Germline CDR1 reads SQVTM; CDR2 reads ANQGSEA. With 7 bases removed from V and 0 bases from J, the gap between germline ends came to 9 bases. CDR3 length: 12 amino acids. The CDR3 DNA reads as TGCAGCGGGTCGGTGGTGAACACTGAAGCTTTCTTT. The encoded protein is CSGSVVNTEAFF.

This rearrangement joins TRBV30 to TRBJ2-5, with 8 bases fitting TRBD1. This CDR3 contains 14 residues. CDR1 is GTSNPN and CDR2 is SVGIG in the germline V gene (reference sequence). J was trimmed by 5 bases and V by 3 bases; bases with no gene match: 8. This CDR3 reads CAWRRDRLQETQYF. CDR3 DNA: TGTGCCTGGAGGCGGGACAGGCTGCAGGAGACCCAGTACTTC.

The rearrangement joins TRBV5-8 to TRBJ2-1, with 7 nucleotides matching TRBD1. The CDR3 length is 16 residues. The V gene's germline CDR1 is SGHTS and CDR2 YDEGEE. The J segment lost 1 base and the V segment lost 1 base, leaving 5 bases of the junction unmatched. The chain's CDR3 is CASSLWWDSSYNEQFF. CDR3 coding DNA: TGTGCCAGCAGCTTGTGGTGGGACAGTTCCTACAATGAGCAGTTCTTC.

The chain carries TRBV28 and TRBJ2-1; D is unresolved. CDR1 is MDHEN, CDR2 SYDVKM, per germline. The CDR3 contains 13 residues. Between the trimmed V and J ends, which lost 5 bases and 13 bases, there was a span of 18 bases. The CDR3 protein is CASSLPPERSQFF. CDR3 bases: TGTGCCAGCAGTCTACCCCCCGAGCGTTCCCAGTTCTTC.

This clone occurred many times. The chain couples TRBV11-2 to TRBJ1-3, with TRBD1 matching 10 bases. The V gene's germline CDR1 is SGHAT and CDR2 FQNNGV. This CDR3 is built from 16 residues. The V gene end was trimmed by 5 bases and the J gene end by 1 base; junction bases not matched to a gene: 5. CDR3 bases: TGTGCCAGCAGCACCGGGGGACAGGGGTCTGGAAACACCATATATTTT. It specifies CASSTGGQGSGNTIYF.

V usage is TRBV19 and J usage is TRBJ2-7, with a tentative D call TRBD1 (5 bases). The CDR3 runs 15 residues. V was trimmed by 9 bases and J by 0 bases, leaving 18 bases between them. Germline V CDR1 and CDR2: LNHDA, SQIVND (reference sequence). The CDR3 loop reads CASNPGHSSSYEQYF. CDR3 bases: TGTGCCAGCAATCCCGGACACTCGAGCTCCTACGAGCAGTACTTC.

This clone showed up just once. In DNA form, the CDR3 reads TGTGCCAGCAGCTTAACGGGAAGCCACGAGCAGTACTTC. Protein: CASSLTGSHEQYF. The rearrangement joins TRBV7-9 to TRBJ2-7; tentatively, D is TRBD2 (5 bases). The CDR3 runs to 13 residues. The V gene lost 2 bases and the J gene lost 5 bases, with 10 bases spanning the gap. In germline, CDR1 is SEHNR, CDR2 FQNEAQ (reference sequence).

The chain links TRBV29-1 to TRBJ2-7; 8 bases fit TRBD1. This CDR3 is 12 amino acids long. The V gene's germline CDR1 is SQVTM and CDR2 ANQGSEA. With V trimmed by 4 bases and J by 5 bases, 4 bases remained unmatched. The CDR3 region is CSVGTGPHEQYF. The CDR3 DNA reads TGCAGCGTTGGGACAGGGCCCCACGAGCAGTACTTC.

The chain employs TRBV5-1 and TRBJ1-1, with 8 positions matching TRBD1. The CDR3 is made up of 15 amino acids. The ends lost 6 bases at V and 3 bases at J; junction bases unmatched: 10. Per germline, CDR1 SGHRS and CDR2 YFSETQ. Written as DNA, the CDR3 is TGCGCCAGCACCCAAACCACAGGGGGGGACACTGAAGCTTTCTTT. Its translation: CASTQTTGGDTEAFF.

The CDR3 is CASSPGGQARSGNTIYF. CDR3 coding DNA: TGTGCCAGCAGCCCTGGAGGACAGGCCCGGTCAGGAAACACCATATATTTT. The chain uses TRBV5-5 and TRBJ1-3; 7 bases are a match to TRBD1. Germline assignment: CDR1 SGHKS and CDR2 YYEKEE (reference sequence). V lost 4 bases and J lost 4; bases outside the gene matches: 14. The CDR3 consists of 17 residues. The full variable domain, completed using reference TRBV5-5 and TRBJ1-3, is DAGVTQSPTHLIKTRGQQVTLRCSPISGHKSVSWYQQVLGQGPQFIFQYYEKEERGRGNFPDRFSARQFPNYSSELNVNALLLGDSALYLCASSPGGQARSGNTIYFGEGSWLTVV.

In DNA form, the CDR3 reads TGTGCCAGCAGCTTGGGACAGATTCAAGAGACCCAGTACTTC. Protein sequence: CASSLGQIQETQYF. V usage is TRBV5-4 and J usage is TRBJ2-5, with a possible D match to TRBD1 (5 bases). The germline V and J ends were trimmed by 0 bases and 2 bases, with 8 bases remaining between them. The CDR3 runs 14 residues. Germline V gene data show CDR1 as SGHNT and CDR2 as YYREEE (reference sequence).

This sequence joins TRBV12-3 or TRBV12-4 and TRBJ2-1; D not resolved. V was clipped by 6 bases and J by 8 bases, with 14 bases between them. CDR3 length equals 13 residues. This CDR3 is CASRIAAAHEQFF. The DNA for the CDR3 is TGTGCCAGCAGGATAGCAGCTGCCCATGAGCAGTTCTTC.

V usage is TRBV7-9 and J usage is TRBJ2-5; 10 bases are a match to TRBD2. This CDR3 contains 13 residues. J lost 5 bases, V lost 11 bases, and 8 bases had no gene match. In germline, CDR1 is SEHNR, CDR2 FQNEAQ (reference sequence). In nucleotides, the CDR3 is TGTGCCCTCGGCACTAGCGGGGAGGAGACCCAGTACTTC. It is translated as CALGTSGEETQYF.

This clone was recorded only once. The chain recombines TRBV7-9 with TRBJ1-4; a weak D match, TRBD1 (6 bases). V lost 5 bases and J 7 bases, leaving 11 bases between the germline ends. This CDR3 has 13 amino acids. Germline V lookup: CDR1 SEHNR, CDR2 FQNEAQ (reference sequence). The chain's CDR3 is CASSPDRSEKLFF. The CDR3 coding sequence is TGTGCCAGCAGCCCCGACAGGAGTGAAAAACTGTTTTTT.

The chain recombines TRBV9 with TRBJ2-1; possible D gene TRBD2, 6 bases. The CDR3 totals 17 residues. Germline CDR1 SGDLS, CDR2 YYNGEE. Between the trimmed V and J ends, which lost 0 bases and 4 bases, there was a span of 17 bases. CDR3 nucleotides: TGTGCCAGCAGCGTAGCTGGAGGGGTACAAAGGTACAATGAGCAGTTCTTC. This encodes CASSVAGGVQRYNEQFF.

The rearrangement uses TRBV7-2 and TRBJ2-7, with 10 bases lining up with TRBD2. Germline V gene data show CDR1 as SGHTA and CDR2 as FQGNSA. The V gene end was trimmed by 1 base and the J gene end by 6 bases; junction bases not matched to a gene: 6. The CDR3 length is 15 residues. CDR3 sequence: CASSLVASGGREQYF. The CDR3 DNA reads as TGTGCCAGCAGCTTAGTGGCTAGCGGGGGCCGCGAGCAGTACTTC.